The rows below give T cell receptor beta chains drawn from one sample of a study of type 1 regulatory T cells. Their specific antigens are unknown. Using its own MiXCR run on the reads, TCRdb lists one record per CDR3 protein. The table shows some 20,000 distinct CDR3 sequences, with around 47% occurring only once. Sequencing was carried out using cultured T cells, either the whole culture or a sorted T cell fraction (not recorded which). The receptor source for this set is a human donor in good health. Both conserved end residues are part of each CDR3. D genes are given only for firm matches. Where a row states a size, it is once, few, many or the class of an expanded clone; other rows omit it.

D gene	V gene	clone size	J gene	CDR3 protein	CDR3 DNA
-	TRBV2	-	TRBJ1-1	CASSPEGQGTGAFF	TGTGCCAGCAGTCCGGAAGGGCAGGGGACGGGAGCTTTCTTT
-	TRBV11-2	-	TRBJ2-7	CASSTSYEQYF	TGTGCCAGCAGCACCTCCTACGAGCAGTACTTC
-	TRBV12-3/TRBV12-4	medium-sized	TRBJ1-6	CASSLEGNSPLHF	TGTGCCAGCAGCCTAGAGGGGAATTCACCCCTCCACTTT
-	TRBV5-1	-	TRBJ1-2	CASSLSWGSGDGYTF	TGCGCCAGCAGCTTGAGTTGGGGCTCTGGAGATGGCTACACCTTC
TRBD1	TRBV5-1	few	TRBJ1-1	CASSFGTGGFNTEAFF	TGCGCCAGCAGCTTCGGGACAGGGGGCTTCAACACTGAAGCTTTCTTT
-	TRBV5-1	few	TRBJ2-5	CASSRARGSQETQYF	TGCGCCAGCAGCAGGGCCCGGGGGTCACAAGAGACCCAGTACTTC
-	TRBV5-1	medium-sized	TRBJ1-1	CASASQGIGTEAFF	TGCGCCAGCGCTTCGCAGGGTATCGGCACTGAAGCTTTCTTT
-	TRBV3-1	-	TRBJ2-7	CASTLNGISGTYEQYF	TGTGCCAGCACCCTAAATGGAATCAGCGGTACCTACGAGCAGTACTTC
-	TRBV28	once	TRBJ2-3	CASGSPPTDTQYF	TGTGCCAGCGGGAGTCCTCCGACAGATACGCAGTATTTT
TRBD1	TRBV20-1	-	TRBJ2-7	CSARWDRGPRYEQYF	TGCAGTGCTAGATGGGACAGGGGGCCTCGCTACGAGCAGTACTTC
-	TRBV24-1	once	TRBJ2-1	CATSDPGTLEREQFF	TGTGCCACCAGTGATCCCGGGACACTGGAACGTGAGCAGTTCTTC
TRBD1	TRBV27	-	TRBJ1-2	CASSTDRGIGGYTF	TGTGCCAGCAGTACCGACAGGGGGATCGGGGGCTACACCTTC
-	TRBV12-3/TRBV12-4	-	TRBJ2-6	CASNRVSGANVLTF	TGTGCCAGCAACAGGGTCTCTGGGGCCAACGTCCTGACTTTC